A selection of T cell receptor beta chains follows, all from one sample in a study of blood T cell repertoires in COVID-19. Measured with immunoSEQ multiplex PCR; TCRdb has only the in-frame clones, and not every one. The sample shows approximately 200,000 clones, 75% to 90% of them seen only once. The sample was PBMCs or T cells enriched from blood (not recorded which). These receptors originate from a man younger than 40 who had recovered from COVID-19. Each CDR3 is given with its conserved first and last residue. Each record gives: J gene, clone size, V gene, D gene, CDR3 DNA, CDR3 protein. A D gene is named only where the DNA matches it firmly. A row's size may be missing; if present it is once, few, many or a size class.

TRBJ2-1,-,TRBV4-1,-,TGCGCCAGCAGCCAATGGGGAGGCAATGAGCAGTTCTTC,CASSQWGGNEQFF
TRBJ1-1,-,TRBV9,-,TGTGCCAGCAGCGTAGTCGGCCAGGTGAACACTGAAGCTTTCTTT,CASSVVGQVNTEAFF
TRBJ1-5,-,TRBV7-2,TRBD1,TGTGCCAGCAGCTCTCAATCCGGGACAGGGGTAAATCAGCCCCAGCATTTT,CASSSQSGTGVNQPQHF
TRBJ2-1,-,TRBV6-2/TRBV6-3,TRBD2,TGTGCCAGCAGTTATTCCTTCGACGGGACTAGAGCCTACAATGAGCAGTTCTTC,CASSYSFDGTRAYNEQFF
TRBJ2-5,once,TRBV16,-,TGTGCCAGCAGCCGCGTAACAGGGCATCAAGAGACCCAGTACTTC,CASSRVTGHQETQYF
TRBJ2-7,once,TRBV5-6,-,TGTGCCAGCAGCTTGGGCGGTACTGTCTACGAGCAGTACTTC,CASSLGGTVYEQYF
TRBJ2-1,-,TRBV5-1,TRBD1,TGCGCCAGCAGTCACGGGACAGGGCAGCACAATGAGCAGTTCTTC,CASSHGTGQHNEQFF
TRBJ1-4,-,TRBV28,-,TGTGCCAGCCACCCGGGGACAAGTAATGAAAAACTGTTTTTT,CASHPGTSNEKLFF
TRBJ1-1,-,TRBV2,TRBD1,TGTGGATTTCAGGGGGCCACTGAAGCTTTCTTT,CGFQGATEAFF
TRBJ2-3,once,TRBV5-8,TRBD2,TGTGCCAGCAGAACAGGACTAGCGGGGGGAGATACGCAGTATTTT,CASRTGLAGGDTQYF
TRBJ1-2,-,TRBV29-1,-,TGCAGCGTTTGGGAGGACTATGGCTACACCTTC,CSVWEDYGYTF
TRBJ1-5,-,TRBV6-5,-,TGTGCCAGCAGCCTGACAGGAGATAGCAATCAGCCCCAGCATTTT,CASSLTGDSNQPQHF
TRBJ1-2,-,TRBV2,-,TGTGCCAGCGATCAAAGTAGGGAGGGCTACACCTTC,CASDQSREGYTF
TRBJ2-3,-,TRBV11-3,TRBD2,TGTGCCAGCAGATCAGCGGGAGGGGATACGCAGTATTTT,CASRSAGGDTQYF
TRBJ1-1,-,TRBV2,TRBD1,TGTGCCAGCAGCCCCGGGACAGGGCACACTGAAGCTTTCTTT,CASSPGTGHTEAFF